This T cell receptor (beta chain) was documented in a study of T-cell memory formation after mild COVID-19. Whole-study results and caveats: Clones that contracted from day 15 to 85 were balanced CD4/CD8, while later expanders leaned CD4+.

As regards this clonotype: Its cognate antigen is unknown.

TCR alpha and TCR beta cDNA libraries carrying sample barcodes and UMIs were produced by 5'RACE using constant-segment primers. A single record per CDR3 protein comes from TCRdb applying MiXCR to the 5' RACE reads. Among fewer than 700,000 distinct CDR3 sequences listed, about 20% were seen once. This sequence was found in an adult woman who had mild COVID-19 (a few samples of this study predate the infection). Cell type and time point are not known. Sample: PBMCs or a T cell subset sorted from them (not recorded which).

The DNA of the CDR3 is TGCAGCGTTGATTTTGGGACTAGCGGAAACACCGGGGAGCTGTTTTTT. Translated, it gives CSVDFGTSGNTGELFF. The chain uses TRBV29-1 and TRBJ2-2; 11 bases are a match to TRBD2. Germline-derived CDR1 and CDR2 are SQVTM and ANQGSEA. The CDR3 consists of 16 residues. V shed 3 bases and J 2 bases; nucleotides not matched to a gene: 5.